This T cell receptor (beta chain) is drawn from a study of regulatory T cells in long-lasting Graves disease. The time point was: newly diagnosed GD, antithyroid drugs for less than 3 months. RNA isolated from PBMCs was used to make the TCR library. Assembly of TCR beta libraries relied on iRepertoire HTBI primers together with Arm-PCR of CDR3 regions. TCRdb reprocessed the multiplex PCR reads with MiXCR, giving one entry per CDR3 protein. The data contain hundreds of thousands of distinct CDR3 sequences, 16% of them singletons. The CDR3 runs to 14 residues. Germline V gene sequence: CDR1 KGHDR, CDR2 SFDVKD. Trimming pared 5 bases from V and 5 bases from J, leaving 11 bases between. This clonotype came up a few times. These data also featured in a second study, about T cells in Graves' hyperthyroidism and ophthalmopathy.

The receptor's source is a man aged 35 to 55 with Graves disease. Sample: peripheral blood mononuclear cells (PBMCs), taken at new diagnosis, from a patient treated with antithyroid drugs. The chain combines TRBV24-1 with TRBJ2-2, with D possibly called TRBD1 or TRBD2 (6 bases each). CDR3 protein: CATSATGTTGELFF. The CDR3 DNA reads TGTGCCACCAGTGCTACAGGGACTACCGGGGAGCTGTTTTTT.